The T cell receptor beta chain under discussion was sequenced for a study of breast tumors, draining lymph nodes, adjacent tissues. Germline CDR1 reads DFQATT; CDR2 reads SNEGSKA (reference sequence). Trimming stripped 3 bases from V and 3 bases from J, with 9 bases between. The CDR3 length is 13 residues. This clonotype was counted at least ten times. Antigen specificity is unknown. Breast cancer patients provided tissue from their axillary draining lymph nodes. Via MiXCR, TCRdb re-called the multiplex PCR reads, giving one row per CDR3 protein. The sample holds tens of thousands of distinct CDR3 sequences, approximately 31% seen once. Points from the study as a whole: Data fit most tumor T cells coming from lymph node, expanding in tumor. Tumor repertoires ranked between lymph nodes and nontumor tissue in diversity, with V and J gene preferences. Luminal-like breast cancer showed significantly higher tumor–nontumor repertoire similarity than basal-like. The lymph node origin of tumor T cells was framed as consistent with a hypothesis, not demonstrated.

The V call is TRBV20-1, the J call TRBJ1-5; D is unresolved. This receptor was taken from a female donor with breast cancer. Some clones in this sample may be carry-over from other donors' samples. The sample comprised axillary lymph node tissue. CDR3 sequence reads: CSASHGYNQPQHF. The DNA for the CDR3 is TGCAGTGCTAGTCACGGGTACAATCAGCCCCAGCATTTT.